These T cell receptor beta chains were read from a single sample in a study of blood T cell repertoires in COVID-19. The data were produced by immunoSEQ multiplex PCR, yet TCRdb's version contains in-frame clones alone and is incomplete. This table has roughly 150,000 clones, roughly 84% appearing once. Source material: peripheral blood. All receptors come from a woman aged 55-69 years with COVID-19, enrolled during active disease. Each CDR3 is given with its conserved first and last residue. A D gene is named only where the DNA matches it firmly. Not every row has a clone size; where given, it reads once, few, many or a size class.

j_call v_call d_call clone_size cdr3_aa cdr3_nt
TRBJ1-1 TRBV19 - - CASSIQYSDTEAFF TGTGCCAGTAGTATTCAGTATTCAGACACTGAAGCTTTCTTT
TRBJ1-2 TRBV7-2 - - CASSLGGGSGYGYTF TGTGCCAGCAGCTTAGGGGGGGGTTCGGGCTATGGCTACACCTTC
TRBJ1-4 TRBV5-6 - - CASSFSGTTTTNEKLFF TGTGCCAGCAGCTTCTCCGGGACAACGACAACTAATGAAAAACTGTTTTTT
TRBJ1-1 TRBV4-2 - - CASSSGLNTEAFF TGTGCCAGCAGCTCGGGTCTGAACACTGAAGCTTTCTTT
TRBJ1-2 TRBV6-1 - - CASSETGSYGYTF TGTGCCAGCAGTGAGACGGGGAGCTATGGCTACACCTTC
TRBJ2-7 TRBV10-3 TRBD2 few CATGTSGSYEQYF TGTGCCACCGGGACTAGCGGGAGCTACGAGCAGTACTTC
TRBJ1-1 TRBV19 - few CASSMRAANTEAFF TGTGCCAGTAGTATGAGGGCTGCGAACACTGAAGCTTTCTTT
TRBJ1-3 TRBV27 - - CASRLNNSPGNTIYF TGTGCCAGCAGATTGAACAATTCCCCTGGAAACACCATATATTTT
TRBJ2-5 TRBV29-1 TRBD2 - CSARSGGSLEGETQYF TGCAGCGCCAGAAGCGGGGGATCGCTTGAGGGAGAGACCCAGTACTTC
TRBJ1-2 TRBV18 - - CASSPALQGNGYTF TGTGCCAGCTCACCAGCTTTACAGGGCAATGGCTACACCTTC
TRBJ1-4 TRBV18 TRBD1 few CASSPQTGGNEKLFF TGTGCCAGCTCACCACAAACAGGGGGCAATGAAAAACTGTTTTTT
TRBJ1-1 TRBV4-1 - - CASSQDLAEAFF TGCGCCAGCAGCCAAGACCTCGCTGAAGCTTTCTTT
TRBJ1-6 TRBV18 - - CASSPEDSPLHF TGTGCCAGCTCACCGGAGGATTCACCCCTCCACTTT
TRBJ2-2 TRBV14 - - CASSLQGLSTGELFF TGTGCCAGCAGCCTACAGGGTTTGAGCACCGGGGAGCTGTTTTTT
TRBJ2-2 TRBV7-2 - - CASSLAQYTGELFF TGTGCCAGCAGCTTAGCCCAGTACACCGGGGAGCTGTTTTTT
TRBJ1-2 TRBV6-5 - once CASVDSSAYGYTF TGTGCCAGCGTGGACAGTTCTGCCTATGGCTACACCTTC
TRBJ1-2 TRBV19 - once CASSIAGGNYGYTF TGTGCCAGTAGTATTGCGGGAGGGAACTATGGCTACACCTTC
TRBJ1-5 TRBV5-6 - - CASSRRGSFSNQPQHF TGTGCCAGCAGCAGGAGAGGATCCTTTAGCAATCAGCCCCAGCATTTT
TRBJ2-1 TRBV6-5 - - CATSGSSYYNEQFF TGTGCCACCTCCGGGAGTTCCTACTACAATGAGCAGTTCTTC
TRBJ2-1 TRBV10-2 TRBD2 few CASSVGLAGMIEQFF TGCGCCAGCAGTGTCGGACTAGCGGGAATGATTGAGCAGTTCTTC
TRBJ1-1 TRBV10-3 - - CAISESGRDTEAFF TGTGCCATCAGTGAGTCGGGCAGGGACACTGAAGCTTTCTTT
TRBJ2-7 TRBV6-6 TRBD2 - CASSARTSGRYEQYF TGTGCCAGCAGTGCCAGGACTAGCGGGAGGTACGAGCAGTACTTC
TRBJ2-7 TRBV5-1 TRBD2 - CASSLGSGSAYEQYF TGCGCCAGCAGCTTGGGTAGCGGGAGCGCATACGAGCAGTACTTC
TRBJ2-7 TRBV5-5 TRBD2 - CASSLVLAGGEQYF TGTGCCAGCAGCTTGGTACTAGCGGGAGGCGAGCAGTACTTC
TRBJ2-2 TRBV24-1 - - CATSDQNTGELFF TGTGCCACCAGTGATCAGAACACCGGGGAGCTGTTTTTT
TRBJ2-1 TRBV10-1 - - CASSESPGVLYNEQFF TGCGCCAGCAGTGAGTCGCCGGGAGTCCTCTACAATGAGCAGTTCTTC
TRBJ2-1 TRBV3-1/TRBV3-2 TRBD2 - CASSQDNALAGNNEQFF TGTGCCAGCAGCCAAGACAATGCACTAGCGGGGAACAATGAGCAGTTCTTC
TRBJ1-5 TRBV10-3 - - CAISEGGQREPQHF TGTGCCATCAGTGAAGGCGGGCAAAGGGAGCCCCAGCATTTT
TRBJ2-1 TRBV27 TRBD1 - CASSSSRGTGYPIEQFF TGTGCCAGCAGTTCCTCCCGTGGGACAGGGTATCCCATTGAGCAGTTCTTC
TRBJ1-4 TRBV18 - - CASSPSQATNEKLFF TGTGCCAGCTCACCCTCACAAGCAACTAATGAAAAACTGTTTTTT
TRBJ1-3 TRBV29-1 - - CSVESSSGNTIYF TGCAGCGTTGAGTCGAGCTCTGGAAACACCATATATTTT
TRBJ2-1 TRBV6-6 TRBD1 - CASRRYDRGNEQFF TGTGCCAGCAGGCGATATGACAGGGGCAATGAGCAGTTCTTC
TRBJ1-3 TRBV5-1 TRBD1 - CASSLEGRGMTGNTIYF TGCGCCAGCAGCTTGGAGGGCAGGGGGATGACTGGAAACACCATATATTTT
TRBJ2-1 TRBV4-2 TRBD2 - CASSQELAASYNEQFF TGTGCCAGCAGCCAAGAGCTAGCGGCCTCCTACAATGAGCAGTTCTTC
TRBJ1-1 TRBV6-4 - - CASSESWGGEAFF TGTGCCAGCAGTGAATCTTGGGGGGGTGAAGCTTTCTTT
TRBJ1-1 TRBV19 - - CASSIRGMNTEAFF TGTGCCAGTAGTATAAGGGGCATGAACACTGAAGCTTTCTTT
TRBJ1-3 TRBV15 - once CATSRIPPPNGIAGNTIYF TGTGCCACCAGCAGAATTCCACCGCCGAACGGGATCGCCGGAAACACCATATATTTT
TRBJ1-4 TRBV7-9 - - CASSSSQGLDEKLFF TGTGCCAGCAGCTCCTCACAGGGCCTGGATGAAAAACTGTTTTTT
TRBJ1-1 TRBV7-3 - - CASSRGGGTEAFF TGTGCCAGCAGCAGGGGTGGTGGCACTGAAGCTTTCTTT
TRBJ2-1 TRBV27 TRBD1 - CASSLRTGSYNEQFF TGTGCCAGCAGCCTACGGACAGGGTCCTACAATGAGCAGTTCTTC
TRBJ1-5 TRBV4-1 TRBD1 - CASSQGDRENQPQHF TGCGCCAGCAGCCAAGGGGACAGGGAGAATCAGCCCCAGCATTTT
TRBJ1-5 TRBV6-5 TRBD1 - CASRRDRVQPQHF TGTGCCAGCAGAAGGGACAGGGTGCAGCCCCAGCATTTT
TRBJ2-2 TRBV30 TRBD2 - CAWSVRAGANTGELFF TGTGCCTGGAGTGTAAGGGCGGGAGCGAACACCGGGGAGCTGTTTTTT
TRBJ2-3 TRBV27 TRBD2 - CASRGISGGADTQYF TGTGCCAGCCGTGGAATTAGCGGGGGAGCAGATACGCAGTATTTT
TRBJ2-1 TRBV6-5 TRBD1 - CASSSDRPYNEQFF TGTGCCAGCAGCTCGGACAGGCCATACAATGAGCAGTTCTTC
TRBJ2-2 TRBV5-1 TRBD1 - CASSADLLTPGQGASPGELFF TGCGCCAGCAGCGCCGACCTTCTTACACCGGGACAGGGGGCTAGTCCCGGGGAGCTGTTTTTT
TRBJ1-5 TRBV19 - - CASTDRGGLLNQPQHF TGTGCCAGTACGGATCGCGGGGGGCTACTAAATCAGCCCCAGCATTTT
TRBJ1-6 TRBV11-3 - once CASSLVANSPLHF TGTGCCAGCAGCTTAGTGGCTAATTCACCCCTCCACTTT
TRBJ1-5 TRBV3-1/TRBV3-2 - once CASSSQVRNQPQHF TGTGCCAGCAGCTCCCAGGTCAGGAATCAGCCCCAGCATTTT
TRBJ1-1 TRBV3-1/TRBV3-2 - once CASSQDWAGNTEAFF TGTGCCAGCAGCCAAGATTGGGCGGGTAACACTGAAGCTTTCTTT
TRBJ2-3 TRBV9 - - CASSEREITDTQYF TGTGCCAGCAGCGAGAGGGAAATAACAGATACGCAGTATTTT
TRBJ2-2 TRBV3-1/TRBV3-2 - - CASSQNRSPGELFF TGTGCCAGCAGCCAGAACAGGTCCCCCGGGGAGCTGTTTTTT
TRBJ1-5 TRBV5-8 - - CASSLEGVSNQPQHF TGTGCCAGCAGCTTGGAGGGGGTTAGCAATCAGCCCCAGCATTTT
TRBJ1-1 TRBV6-6 - - CASRIIRENTEAFF TGTGCCAGCAGAATTATCCGGGAGAACACTGAAGCTTTCTTT
TRBJ1-5 TRBV15 - - CATSRVGRNQPQHF TGTGCCACCAGCAGAGTTGGCCGCAATCAGCCCCAGCATTTT
TRBJ2-1 TRBV11-3 - - CASSFPAGPQGLNEQFF TGTGCCAGCAGCTTCCCGGCGGGACCCCAAGGGCTCAATGAGCAGTTCTTC
TRBJ1-2 TRBV25-1 TRBD1 - CASSDEGSRGRGYTF TGTGCCAGCAGTGATGAGGGCAGTAGGGGGCGCGGCTACACCTTC
TRBJ2-2 TRBV6-4 TRBD1 - CASRTDRATGELFF TGTGCCAGCAGAACTGACAGGGCCACCGGGGAGCTGTTTTTT
TRBJ1-1 TRBV7-8 - - CASSQVGGGVTEAFF TGTGCCAGCAGCCAGGTGGGAGGGGGAGTCACTGAAGCTTTCTTT
TRBJ1-2 TRBV6-4 - - CASSDAGRGYTF TGTGCCAGCAGTGACGCAGGGAGGGGCTACACCTTC